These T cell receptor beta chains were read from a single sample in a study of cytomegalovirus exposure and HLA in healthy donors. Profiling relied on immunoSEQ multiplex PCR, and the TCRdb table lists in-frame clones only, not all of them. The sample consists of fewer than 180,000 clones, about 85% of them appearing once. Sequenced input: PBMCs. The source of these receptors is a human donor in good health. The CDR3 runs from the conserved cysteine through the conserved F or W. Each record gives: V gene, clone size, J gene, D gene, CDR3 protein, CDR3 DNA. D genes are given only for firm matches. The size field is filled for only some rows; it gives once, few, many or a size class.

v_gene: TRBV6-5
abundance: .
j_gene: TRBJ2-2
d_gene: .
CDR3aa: CASSFRGGGRSGELFF
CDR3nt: TGTGCCAGCAGTTTCCGAGGAGGGGGCAGGTCCGGGGAGCTGTTTTTT

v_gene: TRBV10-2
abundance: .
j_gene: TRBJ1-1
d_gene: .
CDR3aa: CASSHGTPGLYLMNTEAFF
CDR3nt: TGCGCCAGCAGTCACGGGACACCCGGACTTTATCTCATGAACACTGAAGCTTTCTTT

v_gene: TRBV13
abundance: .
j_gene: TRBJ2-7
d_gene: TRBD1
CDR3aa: CASSIGTDSYEQYF
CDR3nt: TGTGCCAGCAGCATAGGGACAGACTCCTACGAGCAGTACTTC

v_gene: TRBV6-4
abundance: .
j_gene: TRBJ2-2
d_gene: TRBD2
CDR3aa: CASSRTSGGANTGELFF
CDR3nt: TGTGCCAGCAGTCGGACTAGCGGAGGGGCGAACACCGGGGAGCTGTTTTTT

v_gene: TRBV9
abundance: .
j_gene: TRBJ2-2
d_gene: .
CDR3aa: CASRRTGANTGELFF
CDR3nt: TGTGCCAGCCGACGGACGGGGGCGAACACCGGGGAGCTGTTTTTT

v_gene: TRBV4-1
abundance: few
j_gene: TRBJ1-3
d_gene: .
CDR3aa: CASSQVHRSTNTIYF
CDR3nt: TGCGCCAGCAGCCAAGTTCACAGGTCCACAAACACCATATATTTT

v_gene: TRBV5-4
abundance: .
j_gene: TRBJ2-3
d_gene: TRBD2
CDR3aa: CASSLGTSGADTQYF
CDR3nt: TGTGCCAGCAGCCTCGGGACTAGCGGAGCAGATACGCAGTATTTT

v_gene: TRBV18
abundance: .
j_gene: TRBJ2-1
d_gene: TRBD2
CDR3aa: CASSPPSGSDEQFF
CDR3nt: TGTGCCAGCTCACCACCTAGCGGGAGCGATGAGCAGTTCTTC

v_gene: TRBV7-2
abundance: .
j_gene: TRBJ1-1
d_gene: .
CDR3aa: CASSLIENTEAFF
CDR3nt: TGTGCCAGCAGCTTAATAGAGAACACTGAAGCTTTCTTT

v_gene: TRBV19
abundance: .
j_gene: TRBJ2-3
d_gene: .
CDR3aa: CASRLTSIHSTDTQYF
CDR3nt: TGTGCCAGTAGACTAACTAGCATACATAGCACAGATACGCAGTATTTT

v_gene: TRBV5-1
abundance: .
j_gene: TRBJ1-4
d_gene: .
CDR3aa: CASSLEFDGEPGEKLFF
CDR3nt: TGCGCCAGCAGCTTGGAATTCGACGGGGAGCCCGGGGAAAAACTGTTTTTT

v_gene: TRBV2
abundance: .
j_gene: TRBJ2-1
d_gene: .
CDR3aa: CASRPREQFF
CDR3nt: TGTGCCAGCAGACCGAGGGAGCAGTTCTTC

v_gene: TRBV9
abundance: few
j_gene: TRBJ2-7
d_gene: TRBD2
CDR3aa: CASSVGGLAQYEQYF
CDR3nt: TGTGCCAGCAGCGTAGGGGGACTAGCCCAATACGAGCAGTACTTC

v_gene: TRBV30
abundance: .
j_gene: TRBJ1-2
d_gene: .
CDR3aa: CAWRSPGGLYGYTF
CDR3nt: TGTGCCTGGAGAAGCCCCGGCGGCCTTTATGGCTACACCTTC

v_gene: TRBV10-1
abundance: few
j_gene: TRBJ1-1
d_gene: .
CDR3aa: CASSARNTEAFF
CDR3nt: TGCGCCAGCAGTGCCAGGAACACTGAAGCTTTCTTT

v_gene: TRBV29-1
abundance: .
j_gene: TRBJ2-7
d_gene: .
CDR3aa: CSVGEAAYEQYF
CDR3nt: TGCAGCGTTGGAGAGGCCGCTTACGAGCAGTACTTC

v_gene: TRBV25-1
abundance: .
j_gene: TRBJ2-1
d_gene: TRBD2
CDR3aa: CASSETGLAAYNEQFF
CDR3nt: TGTGCCAGCAGTGAAACTGGACTAGCGGCATACAATGAGCAGTTCTTC

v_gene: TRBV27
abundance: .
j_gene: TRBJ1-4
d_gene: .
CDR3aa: CASSFTGFSSTNEKLFF
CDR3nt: TGTGCCAGCAGTTTCACAGGGTTCAGTTCAACTAATGAAAAACTGTTTTTT

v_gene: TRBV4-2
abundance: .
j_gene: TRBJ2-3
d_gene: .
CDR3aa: CASSQEGGSTDTQYF
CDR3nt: TGTGCCAGCAGCCAAGAGGGGGGATCCACAGATACGCAGTATTTT

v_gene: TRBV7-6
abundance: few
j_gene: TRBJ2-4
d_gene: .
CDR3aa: CASSLDPSRVLAKNIQYF
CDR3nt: TGTGCCAGCAGCTTAGACCCCTCTCGCGTCCTAGCCAAAAACATTCAGTACTTC

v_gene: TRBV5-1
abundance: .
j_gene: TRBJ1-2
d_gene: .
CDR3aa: CASSLGGTDYGYTF
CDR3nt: TGCGCCAGCAGCTTGGGCGGGACGGACTATGGCTACACCTTC

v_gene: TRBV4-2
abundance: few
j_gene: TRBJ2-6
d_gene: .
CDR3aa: CASSQWAGLSGANVLTF
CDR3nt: TGTGCCAGCAGCCAATGGGCGGGACTCTCTGGGGCCAACGTCCTGACTTTC

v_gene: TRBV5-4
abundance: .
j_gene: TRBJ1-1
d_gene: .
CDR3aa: CASSLFRGSTEAFF
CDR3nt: TGTGCCAGCAGCTTATTCAGGGGAAGTACTGAAGCTTTCTTT

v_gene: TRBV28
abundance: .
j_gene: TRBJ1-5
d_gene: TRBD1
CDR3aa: CASSPQQGNSNQPQHF
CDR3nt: TGTGCCAGCAGTCCGCAACAGGGGAATAGCAATCAGCCCCAGCATTTT

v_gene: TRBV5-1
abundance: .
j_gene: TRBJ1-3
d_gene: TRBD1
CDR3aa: CASSTGQGKGNTIYF
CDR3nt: TGCGCCAGCAGCACGGGACAGGGGAAAGGAAACACCATATATTTT

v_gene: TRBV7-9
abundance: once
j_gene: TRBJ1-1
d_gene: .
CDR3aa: CASSLVLSGTEAFF
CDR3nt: TGTGCCAGCAGCCTGGTCCTTTCGGGCACTGAAGCTTTCTTT

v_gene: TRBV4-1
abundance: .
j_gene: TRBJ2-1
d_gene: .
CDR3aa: CASSQLATSSQEQFF
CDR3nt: TGCGCCAGCAGCCAGCTTGCAACTAGTTCGCAGGAGCAGTTCTTC

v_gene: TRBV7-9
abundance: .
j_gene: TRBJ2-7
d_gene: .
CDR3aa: CASSPGAIYEQYF
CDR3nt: TGTGCCAGCAGCCCAGGCGCTATCTACGAGCAGTACTTC

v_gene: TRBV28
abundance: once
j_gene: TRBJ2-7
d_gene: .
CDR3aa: CASSPVGGRDEQYF
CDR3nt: TGTGCCAGCAGTCCAGTCGGGGGGCGAGACGAGCAGTACTTC

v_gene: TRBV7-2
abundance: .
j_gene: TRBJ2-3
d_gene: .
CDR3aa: CASSLSPGPDTQYF
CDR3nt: TGTGCCAGCAGCTTAAGCCCGGGTCCAGATACGCAGTATTTT

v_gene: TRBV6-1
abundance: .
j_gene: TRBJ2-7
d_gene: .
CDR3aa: CASTVTDTYEQYF
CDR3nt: TGTGCCAGCACTGTGACAGACACCTACGAGCAGTACTTC

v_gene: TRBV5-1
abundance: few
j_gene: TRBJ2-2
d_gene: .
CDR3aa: CASSLVETGELFF
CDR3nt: TGCGCCAGCAGCTTGGTCGAGACCGGGGAGCTGTTTTTT

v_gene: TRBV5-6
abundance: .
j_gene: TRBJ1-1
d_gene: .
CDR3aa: CASSFRQIPTNTEAFF
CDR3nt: TGTGCCAGCAGCTTCCGACAAATTCCAACGAACACTGAAGCTTTCTTT

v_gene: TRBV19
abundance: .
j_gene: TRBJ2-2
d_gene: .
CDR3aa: CASSIGSGSNTGELFF
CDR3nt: TGTGCCAGTAGTATAGGGTCAGGGTCGAACACCGGGGAGCTGTTTTTT

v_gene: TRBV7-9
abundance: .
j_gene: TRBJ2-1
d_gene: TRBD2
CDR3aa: CASSPGLAGGSYNEQFF
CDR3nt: TGTGCCAGCAGCCCGGGACTAGCGGGAGGCTCCTACAATGAGCAGTTCTTC

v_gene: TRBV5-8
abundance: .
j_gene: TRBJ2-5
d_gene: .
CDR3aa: CASSLREIQETQYF
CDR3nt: TGTGCCAGCAGCTTACGGGAGATCCAAGAGACCCAGTACTTC

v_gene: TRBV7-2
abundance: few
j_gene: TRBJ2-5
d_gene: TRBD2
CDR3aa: CASGTIEETQYF
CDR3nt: TGTGCCAGCGGGACTATAGAGGAGACCCAGTACTTC

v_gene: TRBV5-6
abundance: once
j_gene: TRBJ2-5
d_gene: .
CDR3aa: CASSFLGGGTMKETQYF
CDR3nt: TGTGCCAGCAGCTTTTTAGGTGGCGGAACGATGAAAGAGACCCAGTACTTC

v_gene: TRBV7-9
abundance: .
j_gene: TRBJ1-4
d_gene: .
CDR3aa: CASSLMRGDDEKLFF
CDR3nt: TGTGCCAGCAGCTTAATGCGCGGGGACGATGAAAAACTGTTTTTT

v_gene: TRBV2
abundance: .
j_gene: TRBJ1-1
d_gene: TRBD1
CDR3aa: CAREQGAPNTEAFF
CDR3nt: TGTGCCAGAGAACAGGGGGCTCCGAACACTGAAGCTTTCTTT

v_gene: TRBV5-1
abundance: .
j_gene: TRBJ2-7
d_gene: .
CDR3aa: CASSLERGAPYEQYF
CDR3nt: TGCGCCAGCAGCCTCGAACGGGGGGCCCCCTACGAGCAGTACTTC

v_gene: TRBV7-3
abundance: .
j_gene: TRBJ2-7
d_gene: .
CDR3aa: CASSLSLGRGEQYF
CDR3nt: TGTGCCAGCAGCTTAAGTCTGGGTCGCGGGGAGCAGTACTTC

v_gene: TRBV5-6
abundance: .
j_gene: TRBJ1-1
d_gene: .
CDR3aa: CASSPGTGGLMNTEAFF
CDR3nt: TGTGCCAGCAGCCCCGGGACGGGGGGTCTTATGAACACTGAAGCTTTCTTT

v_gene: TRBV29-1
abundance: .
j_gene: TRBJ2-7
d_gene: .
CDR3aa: CSVSTASYEQYF
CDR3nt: TGCAGCGTTTCGACAGCGAGCTACGAGCAGTACTTC

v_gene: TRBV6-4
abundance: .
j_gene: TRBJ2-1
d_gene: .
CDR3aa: CASSPRQGGGNEQFF
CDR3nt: TGTGCCAGCAGTCCCCGCCAGGGAGGTGGGAATGAGCAGTTCTTC

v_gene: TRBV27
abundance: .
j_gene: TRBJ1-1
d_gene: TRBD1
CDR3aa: CASSLMDRGMNTEAFF
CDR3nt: TGTGCCAGCAGTTTAATGGACAGGGGGATGAACACTGAAGCTTTCTTT

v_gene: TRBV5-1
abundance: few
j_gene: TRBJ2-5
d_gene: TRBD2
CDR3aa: CASKLAGGSQETQYF
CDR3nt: TGCGCCAGCAAGCTAGCGGGAGGGAGTCAAGAGACCCAGTACTTC

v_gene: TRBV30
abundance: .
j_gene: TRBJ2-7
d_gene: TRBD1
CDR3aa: CAWSGPTGKYEQYF
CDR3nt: TGTGCCTGGAGTGGCCCGACAGGGAAGTACGAGCAGTACTTC

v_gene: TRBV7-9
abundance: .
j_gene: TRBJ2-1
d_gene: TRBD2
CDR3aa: CASSLRTSGRTEQFF
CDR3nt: TGTGCCAGCAGCTTACGGACTAGCGGGAGGACCGAGCAGTTCTTC

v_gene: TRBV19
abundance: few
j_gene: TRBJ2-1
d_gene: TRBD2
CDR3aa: CASSARTSGSNNEQFF
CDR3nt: TGTGCCAGTAGTGCCCGAACTAGCGGGAGTAACAATGAGCAGTTCTTC

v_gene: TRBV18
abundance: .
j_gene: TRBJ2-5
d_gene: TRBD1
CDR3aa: CASSPLTGMGETQYF
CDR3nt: TGTGCCAGCTCACCGTTGACAGGGATGGGAGAGACCCAGTACTTC

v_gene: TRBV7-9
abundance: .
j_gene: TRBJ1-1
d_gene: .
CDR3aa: CSSSLGSLGTLNTEAFF
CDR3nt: TGTTCCAGCAGCTTAGGGTCTTTAGGGACTTTGAACACTGAAGCTTTCTTT

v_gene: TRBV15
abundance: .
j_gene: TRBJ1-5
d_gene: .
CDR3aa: CATSRDRGSNQPQHF
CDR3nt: TGTGCCACCAGCAGAGATAGGGGTAGCAATCAGCCCCAGCATTTT

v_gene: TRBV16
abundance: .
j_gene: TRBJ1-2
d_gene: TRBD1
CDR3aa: CASSLRSQGLRDGYTF
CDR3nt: TGTGCCAGCAGCCTCCGATCACAGGGGTTGAGGGATGGCTACACCTTC

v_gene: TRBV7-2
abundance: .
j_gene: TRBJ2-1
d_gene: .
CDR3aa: CASTATYSYNEQFF
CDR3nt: TGTGCCAGCACCGCCACATATTCCTACAATGAGCAGTTCTTC

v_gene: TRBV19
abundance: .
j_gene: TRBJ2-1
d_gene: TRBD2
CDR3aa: CASSIDRLAGVSDEQFF
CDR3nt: TGTGCCAGTAGTATAGATCGACTAGCGGGAGTTTCGGATGAGCAGTTCTTC

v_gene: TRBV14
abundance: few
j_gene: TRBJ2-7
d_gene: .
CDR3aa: CASSQNRASEQYF
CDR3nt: TGTGCCAGCAGCCAAAATCGAGCGTCCGAGCAGTACTTC

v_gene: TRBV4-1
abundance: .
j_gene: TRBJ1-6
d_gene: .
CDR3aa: CASSQGVYNSPLHF
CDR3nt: TGCGCCAGCAGCCAAGGAGTCTATAATTCACCCCTCCACTTT

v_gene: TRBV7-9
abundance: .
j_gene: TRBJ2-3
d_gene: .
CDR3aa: CSSSPQVDTQYF
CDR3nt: TGTTCCAGCAGCCCACAAGTGGATACGCAGTATTTT

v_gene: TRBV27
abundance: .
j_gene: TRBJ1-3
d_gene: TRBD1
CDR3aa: CASREYGTVGNTIYF
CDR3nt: TGTGCCAGCAGGGAGTACGGGACAGTGGGAAACACCATATATTTT